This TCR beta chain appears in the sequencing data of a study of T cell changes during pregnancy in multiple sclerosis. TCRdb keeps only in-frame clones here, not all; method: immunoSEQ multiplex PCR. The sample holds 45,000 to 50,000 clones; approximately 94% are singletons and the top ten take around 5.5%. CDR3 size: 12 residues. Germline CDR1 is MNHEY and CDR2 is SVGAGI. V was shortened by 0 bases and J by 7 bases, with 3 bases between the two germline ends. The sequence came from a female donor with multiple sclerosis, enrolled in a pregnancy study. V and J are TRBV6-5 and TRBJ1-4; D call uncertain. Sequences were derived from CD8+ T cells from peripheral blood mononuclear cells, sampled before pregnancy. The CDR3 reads CASSYSGEKLFF. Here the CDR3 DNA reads TGTGCCAGCAGTTACTCCGGTGAAAAACTGTTTTTT.